This T cell receptor beta chain originates from a study of blood T cells in healthy people across ages. CDR3 size: 19 residues. Germline CDR1 is ENHRY and CDR2 is SYGVKD. Trimming at V came to 8 bases and at J to 1 base, leaving 22 bases not matched to a gene. Primers used in a second PCR of roughly 6 to 12 cycles were a sample-barcoded 5' primer and a J-beta primer mix. A 12-random-nucleotide template-switch adaptor tagged each cDNA molecule. TCRdb reprocessed the 5' RACE reads with MiXCR, giving one entry per CDR3 protein. Among about a million distinct CDR3 sequences listed, roughly 47% were seen once.

This rearrangement joins TRBV10-3 to TRBJ1-1, with 7 bases fitting TRBD1. The receptor was isolated from a woman aged 60-75 years in good health. Specimen: blood. The chain's CDR3 is CAISRQGGQRVARNTEAFF. CDR3 sequence (DNA): TGTGCCATCTCACGACAGGGAGGTCAAAGGGTTGCCCGGAACACTGAAGCTTTCTTT.